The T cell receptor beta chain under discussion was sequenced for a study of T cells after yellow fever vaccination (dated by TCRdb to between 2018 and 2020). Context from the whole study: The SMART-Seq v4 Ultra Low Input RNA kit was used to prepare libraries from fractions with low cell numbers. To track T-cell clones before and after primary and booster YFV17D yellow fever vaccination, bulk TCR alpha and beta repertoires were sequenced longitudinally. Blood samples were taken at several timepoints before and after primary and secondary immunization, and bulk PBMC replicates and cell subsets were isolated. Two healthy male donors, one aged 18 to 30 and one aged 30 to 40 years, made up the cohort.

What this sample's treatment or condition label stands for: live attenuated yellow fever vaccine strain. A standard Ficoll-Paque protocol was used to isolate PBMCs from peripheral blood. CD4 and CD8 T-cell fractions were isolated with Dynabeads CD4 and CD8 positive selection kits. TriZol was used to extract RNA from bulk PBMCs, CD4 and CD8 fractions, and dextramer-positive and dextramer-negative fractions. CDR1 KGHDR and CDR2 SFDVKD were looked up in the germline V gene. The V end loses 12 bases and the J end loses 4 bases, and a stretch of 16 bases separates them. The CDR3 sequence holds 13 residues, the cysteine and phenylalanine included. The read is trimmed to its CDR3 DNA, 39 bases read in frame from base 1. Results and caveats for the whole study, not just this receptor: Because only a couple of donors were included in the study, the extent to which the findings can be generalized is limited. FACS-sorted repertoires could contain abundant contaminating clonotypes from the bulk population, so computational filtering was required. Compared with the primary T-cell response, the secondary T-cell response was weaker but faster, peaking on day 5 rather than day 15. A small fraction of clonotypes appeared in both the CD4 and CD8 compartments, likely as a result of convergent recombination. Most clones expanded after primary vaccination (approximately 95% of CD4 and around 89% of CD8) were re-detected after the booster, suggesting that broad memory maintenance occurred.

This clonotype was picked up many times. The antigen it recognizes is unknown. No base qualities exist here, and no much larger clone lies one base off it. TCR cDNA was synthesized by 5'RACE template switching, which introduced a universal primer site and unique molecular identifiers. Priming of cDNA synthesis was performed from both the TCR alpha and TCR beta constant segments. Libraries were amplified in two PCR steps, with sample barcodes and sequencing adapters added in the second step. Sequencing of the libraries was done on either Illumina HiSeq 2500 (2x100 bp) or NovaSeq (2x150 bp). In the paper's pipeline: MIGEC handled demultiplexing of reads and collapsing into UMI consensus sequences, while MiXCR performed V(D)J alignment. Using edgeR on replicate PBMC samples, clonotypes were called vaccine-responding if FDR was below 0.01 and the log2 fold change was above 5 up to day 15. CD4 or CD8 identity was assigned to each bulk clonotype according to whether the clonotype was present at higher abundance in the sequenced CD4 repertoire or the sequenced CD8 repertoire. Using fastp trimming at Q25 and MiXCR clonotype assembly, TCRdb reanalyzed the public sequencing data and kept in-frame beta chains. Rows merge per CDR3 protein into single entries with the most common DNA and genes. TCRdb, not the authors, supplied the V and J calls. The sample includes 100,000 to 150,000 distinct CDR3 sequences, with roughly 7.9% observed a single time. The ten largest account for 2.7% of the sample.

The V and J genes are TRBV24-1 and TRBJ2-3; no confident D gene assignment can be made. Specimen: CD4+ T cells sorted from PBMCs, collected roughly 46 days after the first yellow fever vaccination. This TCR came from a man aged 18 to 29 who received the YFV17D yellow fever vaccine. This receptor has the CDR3 CAPHWGISDTQYF. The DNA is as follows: TGTGCCCCCCACTGGGGAATCTCAGATACGCAGTATTTT.